What follows are 6 T cell receptor beta chains derived from one specimen sequenced in a study of blood T cell repertoires in COVID-19 (dated by TCRdb to about 2020). Library construction relied on the immunoSEQ multiplex PCR assay. TCRdb took this table from immuneACCESS and kept in-frame rearrangements with V and J called. Such tables lack part of the clones; where checked against another copy, unresolved V genes explain under half of the gap, and the rest is unexplained. Present in this sample are about 290,000 clones, about 89% of which were seen just once. About 1.7% of the sample comes from the top ten. The sample was PBMCs or T cells enriched from blood (not recorded which). Source of these receptors: a woman aged 40 to 50 who had recovered from COVID-19.

This chain uses TRBV18 with TRBJ1-3, with D unclear. V shed 0 bases and J shed 2 bases, with 11 bases lying between them. Germline CDR1 KGHSH, CDR2 LQKENI. The CDR3 runs 16 residues. In DNA form, the CDR3 reads TGTGCCAGCTCACCACCGGTTCAGGCCCCTGGAAACACCATATATTTT. This gives the protein CASSPPVQAPGNTIYF.

The chain recombines TRBV3-1 (or the pseudogene TRBV3-2) with TRBJ1-1; 7 nucleotides line up with TRBD1. The junction had 7 bases not matched to a gene; V was cut back by 0 bases and J by 9 bases. The germline V gene has CDR1 LGHDT and CDR2 YNNKEL (reference sequence). The CDR3 extends over 14 amino acids. The CDR3 loop reads CASSQDPQGSQAFF. The CDR3 coding sequence is TGTGCCAGCAGCCAAGATCCACAGGGGTCACAAGCTTTCTTT.

The chain carries TRBV5-1 and TRBJ1-1; 9 bases are shared with TRBD1. Germline V lookup: CDR1 SGHRS, CDR2 YFSETQ. The length of the CDR3 is 15 residues. Unmatched junction bases numbered 9, after V lost 4 bases and J lost 5 bases. CDR3 bases: TGCGCCAGCAGCCCTACCGACAGGGGGATGACTGAAGCTTTCTTT. Protein: CASSPTDRGMTEAFF.

The chain has TRBV4-1 and TRBJ1-2; 7 bases are shared with TRBD1. The CDR3 length is 15 residues. CDR1 is MGHRA, CDR2 YSYEKL, per germline. V dropped 2 bases and J dropped 8; count of bases not matched to a gene: 11. The CDR3 coding sequence is TGCGCCAGCAGCCAACCGGGACAGACGAGAGTCGGCTACACCTTC. Residues: CASSQPGQTRVGYTF.

The chain is built from TRBV3-1 (or the pseudogene TRBV3-2) and TRBJ2-1; D gene unclear. V was clipped by 0 bases and J by 9 bases, with 6 bases between them. This CDR3 spans 12 amino acids. Germline loops: CDR1 LGHDT, CDR2 YNNKEL (reference sequence). The CDR3 region has the DNA TGTGCCAGCAGCCAAGAAAGGAGTGAGCAGTTCTTC. Amino acid sequence: CASSQERSEQFF.

CDR3 nucleotide sequence: TGTGCCAGCAGCGAATCGACAGGGGAGAGACAGCCCCAGCATTTT. Its translation is CASSESTGERQPQHF. V is TRBV2 and J is TRBJ1-5, with TRBD1 matching over 8 bases. The CDR3 is made up of 15 amino acids. V lost 6 bases, J lost 7 bases, and 11 bases stayed unmatched. Germline lookup yields CDR1 SNHLY and CDR2 FYNNEI. Supplemented by reference TRBV2 and TRBJ1-5, the full variable domain reads EPEVTQTPSHQVTQMGQEVILRCVPISNHLYFYWYRQILGQKVEFLVSFYNNEISEKSEIFDDQFSVERPDGSNFTLKIRSTKLEDSAMYFCASSESTGERQPQHFGDGTRLSIL.